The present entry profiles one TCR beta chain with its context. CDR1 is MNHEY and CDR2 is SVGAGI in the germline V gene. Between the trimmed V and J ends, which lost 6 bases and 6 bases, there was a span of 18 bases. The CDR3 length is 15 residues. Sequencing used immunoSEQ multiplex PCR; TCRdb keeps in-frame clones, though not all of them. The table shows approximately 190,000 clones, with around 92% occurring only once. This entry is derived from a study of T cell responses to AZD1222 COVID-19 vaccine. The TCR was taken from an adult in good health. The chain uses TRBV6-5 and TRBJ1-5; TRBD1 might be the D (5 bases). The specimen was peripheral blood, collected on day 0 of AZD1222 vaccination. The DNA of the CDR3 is TGTGCCAGCAGACCCCAAGGGCAGGGAAGTCAGCCCCAGCATTTT. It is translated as CASRPQGQGSQPQHF.